This entry lists 18 T cell receptor beta chains sequenced from one sample in a study of a mutant IDH1 vaccine in newly diagnosed glioma. Specified time point: baseline, week 1 (first vaccination visit). Sample treatment: pre-vaccination baseline after standard-of-care therapy. TCRdb's copy holds only in-frame clones and misses some; the assay was immunoSEQ multiplex PCR. There are about 50,000 clones in the sample; roughly 90% occur only once, and about 2.2% lies in the top ten. Sample: PBMCs, taken from a glioma patient treated with radiotherapy, temozolomide or both. These receptors were collected from a man aged 35 to 55 with glioma.

The J gene is TRBJ2-1, the V gene TRBV9, with 8 positions matching TRBD2. The junction had 11 bases not matched to a gene; V was cut back by 6 bases and J by 9 bases. The CDR3 is 14 residues long. Germline loops: CDR1 SGDLS, CDR2 YYNGEE. DNA of the CDR3: TGTGCCAGCACCCGGGGGACTAGGTTGGCTGAGCAGTTCTTC. Its protein is CASTRGTRLAEQFF.

J is TRBJ2-7 and V is TRBV5-6; D gene uncertain. The V end was cut by 4 bases, the J end by 3 bases, with 14 bases between. The CDR3 totals 14 residues. Germline V gives CDR1 SGHDT, CDR2 YYEEEE. The CDR3 DNA reads TGTGCCAGCAGCCCGAACTGGGGATACTACGAGCAGTACTTC. Its translation is CASSPNWGYYEQYF.

This sequence joins TRBV4-1 and TRBJ2-2; 8 bases map to TRBD1. The CDR3 contains 17 residues. Per germline, CDR1 MGHRA and CDR2 YSYEKL. V lost 0 bases and J lost 5; bases outside the gene matches: 8. This chain's CDR3 is CASSQELGQGRTGELFF. Written as DNA, the CDR3 is TGCGCCAGCAGCCAAGAGCTTGGACAGGGTAGGACCGGGGAGCTGTTTTTT.

The chain links TRBV7-2 to TRBJ1-5, with D possibly being TRBD1 (6 bases). Trimming took off 3 bases at V and 7 bases at J, with 7 bases between the two ends. CDR1 and CDR2 (germline): SGHTA, FQGNSA. The CDR3 runs 12 residues. The CDR3 loop is CASSLTGQPQHF. The CDR3 DNA follows: TGTGCCAGCAGCTTGACAGGCCAGCCCCAGCATTTT. Full variable domain (remainder filled in from reference TRBV7-2 and TRBJ1-5): GAGVSQSPSNKVTEKGKDVELRCDPISGHTALYWYRQSLGQGLEFLIYFQGNSAPDKSGLPSDRFSAERTGGSVSTLTIQRTQQEDSAVYLCASSLTGQPQHFGDGTRLSIL.

The rearrangement uses TRBV9 and TRBJ2-7; the match to TRBD1 covers 8 bases. CDR3 length equals 15 residues. Unmatched junction bases numbered 10, after V lost 3 bases and J lost 5 bases. Germline CDR1 and CDR2: SGDLS and YYNGEE. The CDR3 DNA reads as TGTGCCAGCAGCGCGGCAGAGACAGGGGACCACGAGCAGTACTTC. Amino acid sequence: CASSAAETGDHEQYF.

The rearrangement links TRBV10-3 to TRBJ2-7; 10 positions match TRBD1. The CDR3 is made up of 14 amino acids. V gave up 6 bases and J gave up 2 bases; unmatched junction bases: 4. From germline, CDR1 is ENHRY and CDR2 SYGVKD. The CDR3 bases are TGTGCCATCAGACTGGGGACAGGGGCCTACGAGCAGTACTTC. Encoded protein: CAIRLGTGAYEQYF.

In regard to this clone: The sample carries other DNA sequences with the same CDR3. The chain uses TRBV5-1 and TRBJ2-7; TRBD2 aligns across 11 bases. After removal of 0 bases from V and 1 base from J, the junction contained 3 bases not matched to a gene. The CDR3 is 16 amino acids. Germline-derived CDR1 and CDR2 are SGHRS and YFSETQ. The CDR3 spells CASSLGLAGGSYEQYF. Written as DNA, the CDR3 is TGCGCCAGCAGCTTGGGTCTAGCGGGAGGATCCTACGAGCAGTACTTC.

V usage is TRBV5-1 and J usage is TRBJ2-5; a possible D gene is TRBD2 (6 bases). The V gene lost 1 base and the J gene lost 5 bases, with 6 bases spanning the gap. This CDR3 is built from 12 residues. Germline values: CDR1 SGHRS, CDR2 YFSETQ. CDR3 sequence (DNA): TGCGCCAGCAGCTTGAGCGGGGAGACCCAGTACTTC. Its protein product is CASSLSGETQYF.

J is TRBJ2-2 and V is TRBV6-1, with unresolved D. The CDR3 is 14 amino acids. Germline CDR1 MNHNS, CDR2 SASEGT. V was clipped by 8 bases and J by 2 bases, with 12 bases between them. The CDR3 coding sequence is TGTGCCAGCTTGACTGGGCGAAACACCGGGGAGCTGTTTTTT. It yields the protein CASLTGRNTGELFF.

V is TRBV25-1 and J is TRBJ2-5; 7 nucleotides agree with TRBD2. The CDR3 covers 15 residues. J lost 5 bases, V lost 3 bases, and 9 bases had no gene match. CDR1 and CDR2 (germline): MGHDK, SYGVNS. The CDR3 DNA reads TGTGCCAGCAGTGAGCGGGGGTTCCGAAAGGAGACCCAGTACTTC. Translated, it gives CASSERGFRKETQYF.

This clone was picked up a small number of times. The V call is TRBV7-2, the J call TRBJ2-4, with 7 bases fitting TRBD1. The junction had 5 bases not matched to a gene; V was cut back by 2 bases and J by 1 base. Germline V gene sequence: CDR1 SGHTA, CDR2 FQGNSA. The CDR3 length is 16 residues. The CDR3 coding sequence is TGTGCCAGCAGCTTACTGACAGGGAGTGCCAAAAACATTCAGTACTTC. Residues: CASSLLTGSAKNIQYF.

This sequence joins TRBV7-2 and TRBJ2-2, with 8 bases that match TRBD2. V shed 5 bases, J shed 8 bases, and the junction held 7 bases outside the gene matches. CDR1 and CDR2 (germline): SGHTA, FQGNSA. The CDR3 runs to 14 residues. The CDR3 bases are TGTGCCAGCAGCCCCGCGGTAGCGGGAGGGGAGCTGTTTTTT. Translation gives CASSPAVAGGELFF.

The chain joins TRBV10-2 to TRBJ2-7; TRBD2 agrees at 8 bases. V lost 7 bases and J lost 2; bases outside the gene matches: 4. This CDR3 has 13 amino acids. Germline V gene sequence: CDR1 WSHSY, CDR2 SAAADI. Written as DNA, the CDR3 is TGCGCCAGCAATCCTAGCGGGCCCTACGAGCAGTACTTC. Its protein is CASNPSGPYEQYF.

The chain carries TRBV20-1 and TRBJ1-1, with D possibly TRBD1 on 6 matching bases. The CDR3 loop spans 11 amino acids. V gave up 3 bases and J gave up 4 bases, with 6 bases separating them. CDR1 DFQATT and CDR2 SNEGSKA come from the germline V gene (reference sequence). The CDR3 spells CSASRGTEAFF. CDR3 coding DNA: TGCAGTGCTAGCAGGGGCACTGAAGCTTTCTTT.

This rearrangement joins TRBV2 to TRBJ2-2; the D gene is possibly TRBD2 (7 bases). Germline CDR1 SNHLY, CDR2 FYNNEI. Trimming shortened V by 4 bases and J by 4 bases, and 13 bases separated the two germline ends. This CDR3 is 15 amino acids long. The CDR3 DNA sequence: TGTGCCAGCAGTGGGGGGGGCGCGGGCACCGGGGAGCTGTTTTTT. Translating it yields CASSGGGAGTGELFF. Full variable domain (missing parts from reference TRBV2 and TRBJ2-2): EPEVTQTPSHQVTQMGQEVILRCVPISNHLYFYWYRQILGQKVEFLVSFYNNEISEKSEIFDDQFSVERPDGSNFTLKIRSTKLEDSAMYFCASSGGGAGTGELFFGEGSRLTVL.

The chain is built from TRBV5-6 and TRBJ1-2; D gene uncertain. The length of the CDR3 is 13 residues. In germline, CDR1 is SGHDT, CDR2 YYEEEE. Trimming removed 2 bases at V and 6 bases at J, with 11 bases between. The CDR3 DNA is TGTGCCAGCAGCTTCCCTGGGCCGGATGGCTACACCTTC. Amino acids: CASSFPGPDGYTF.

The V and J genes are TRBV5-1 and TRBJ2-1, with 12 bases that match TRBD2. V lost 3 bases, J lost 5 bases, and 3 bases stayed unmatched. The CDR3 is made up of 15 amino acids. In germline, CDR1 is SGHRS, CDR2 YFSETQ. The CDR3 loop is CASSSGLAGNNEQFF. The CDR3 coding sequence is TGCGCCAGCAGCTCGGGACTAGCGGGTAACAATGAGCAGTTCTTC.

The chain links TRBV7-9 to TRBJ1-6, with a weak D call TRBD1 (5 bases). The ends were cut back, 1 base at V and 9 bases at J, with 10 bases in the middle. The CDR3 is 14 residues long. Germline-derived CDR1 and CDR2 are SEHNR and FQNEAQ (reference sequence). The CDR3 DNA is TGTGCCAGCAGCTTAGGCACAGGCGGTTCACCCCTCCACTTT. Protein sequence: CASSLGTGGSPLHF. Together with reference TRBV7-9 and TRBJ1-6, the CDR3 gives the full variable domain: DTGVSQNPRHKITKRGQNVTFRCDPISEHNRLYWYRQTLGQGPEFLTYFQNEAQLEKSRLLSDRFSAERPKGSFSTLEIQRTEQGDSAMYLCASSLGTGGSPLHFGNGTRLTVT.